The 4 T cell receptor beta chains given below trace back to one sample, sequenced in a study of CD8 T cells in ankylosing spondylitis. Study observations and caveats: Eight highly homologous variants formed a TCR beta motif that appeared characteristic of ankylosing spondylitis blood.

Their antigen targets remain unknown. A single record per CDR3 protein comes from TCRdb applying MiXCR to the 5' RACE reads. The sample contains roughly 440,000 distinct CDR3 sequences, 15% to 20% of which appear only once. Sequenced input: blood, either unsorted or a sorted T cell fraction (not recorded which). The receptors derive from a male donor with ankylosing spondylitis.

The V gene is TRBV7-9, the J gene TRBJ2-4; D tentatively reads TRBD1 or TRBD2 (6 bases each). Trimming left V 7 bases short and J 2 bases short, with 15 bases between. Germline loops: CDR1 SEHNR, CDR2 FQNEAQ (reference sequence). The CDR3 loop spans 15 amino acids. The CDR3 loop is CASKKRGDPKNIQYF. The CDR3, as DNA: TGTGCCAGCAAAAAGAGGGGGGACCCCAAAAACATTCAGTACTTC.

This clonotype was found a few times. The rearrangement uses TRBV18 and TRBJ2-5; no reliable D call. Germline lookup yields CDR1 KGHSH and CDR2 LQKENI. Trimming took off 5 bases at V and 1 base at J, with 8 bases between the two ends. This CDR3 region has 13 residues. The CDR3 nucleotides read TGTGCCAGCTCAATCCAGTCCCAAGAGACCCAGTACTTC. Translating it yields CASSIQSQETQYF.

The rearrangement uses TRBV5-1 and TRBJ1-1, with D perhaps TRBD1 (5 bases). The germline V gene encodes CDR1 SGHRS and CDR2 YFSETQ. V lost 3 bases and J 3 bases, leaving 15 bases between the germline ends. CDR3 size: 15 residues. The CDR3 DNA reads TGCGCCAGCAGCTCTACCCCAGGGCAGGACACTGAAGCTTTCTTT. Residues: CASSSTPGQDTEAFF.

This clonotype was detected ten times or more. The chain links TRBV29-1 to TRBJ2-7; TRBD1 agrees at 7 bases. With V trimmed by 7 bases and J by 0 bases, 9 bases remained unmatched. CDR3 length: 14 amino acids. Germline loops: CDR1 SQVTM, CDR2 ANQGSEA. In DNA, the CDR3 is TGCAGCGCTATGACAGGGATGCCCTCCTACGAGCAGTACTTC. It codes for CSAMTGMPSYEQYF.